The 7 T cell receptor beta chains below all came from one sample that was sequenced in a study of blood T cell repertoires in COVID-19. TCRdb keeps only in-frame clones here, not all; method: immunoSEQ multiplex PCR. The repertoire holds under 250,000 clones, with about 88% as singletons. Sequencing was performed on peripheral blood. The receptors stem from a man aged 50 to 60 with COVID-19, enrolled during active disease.

The V call is TRBV7-8, the J call TRBJ2-5; D might be TRBD2 (5 bases). This CDR3 comprises 14 residues. Germline loops: CDR1 SGHVS, CDR2 FQNEAQ. Trimming left V 5 bases short and J 2 bases short, with 12 bases between. The CDR3 coding sequence is TGTGCCAGCAGCCAGAAGCGGATACAAGAGACCCAGTACTTC. This encodes CASSQKRIQETQYF.

This chain joins TRBV7-2 and TRBJ2-2, with D unclear. The CDR3 is made up of 15 amino acids. Germline-derived CDR1 and CDR2 are SGHTA and FQGNSA. V dropped 6 bases and J dropped 4 bases, with 15 bases sitting between them. CDR3 residues: CASSPTTRGTGELFF. The CDR3 coding sequence is TGTGCCAGCAGTCCGACGACCCGAGGCACCGGGGAGCTGTTTTTT.

This chain uses TRBV27 with TRBJ1-2; perhaps TRBD1 as D (6 bases). The germline CDR1 and CDR2 sequences are MNHEY and SMNVEV (reference sequence). Trimming cost V 6 bases and J 7 bases, with 18 bases left between them. The CDR3 is 14 residues long. The CDR3: CASRSNSRRGGYTF. The CDR3, as DNA: TGTGCCAGCAGATCTAACTCCCGCAGGGGTGGCTACACCTTC.

This chain links TRBV5-8 with TRBJ2-3, with D unresolved. From germline, CDR1 is SGHTS and CDR2 YDEGEE. Trimming left V 10 bases short and J 0 bases short, with 12 bases between. The CDR3 sequence is 13 residues long. In DNA form, the CDR3 reads TGTGCCGGCCCAAGTCAGAGCACAGATACGCAGTATTTT. Protein product: CAGPSQSTDTQYF.

The chain is built from TRBV10-3 and TRBJ2-1; TRBD2 is a possible D gene (6 bases). V lost 6 bases and J 0 bases, leaving 9 bases between the germline ends. Per the germline V gene, CDR1 is ENHRY and CDR2 is SYGVKD. This CDR3 region has 14 residues. The CDR3: CAIRDGSSYNEQFF. In DNA form, the CDR3 reads TGTGCCATCAGGGACGGGAGCTCCTACAATGAGCAGTTCTTC.

The rearrangement joins TRBV10-1 to TRBJ2-3, with D maybe TRBD1 (6 bases). Germline CDR1 is WNHNN and CDR2 is SYGVQD (reference sequence). The CDR3 spans 15 residues. The V and J ends lost 4 bases and 3 bases respectively, with 14 bases between them. The DNA of the CDR3 is TGCGCCAGCAGTGCTCCGGGACAAGGTACAGATACGCAGTATTTT. This codes for CASSAPGQGTDTQYF.

J is TRBJ1-5 and V is TRBV20-1; perhaps TRBD1 as D (5 bases). Germline CDR1 and CDR2: DFQATT and SNEGSKA (reference sequence). The CDR3 is 14 amino acids. The germline V and J ends were trimmed by 3 bases and 0 bases, with 9 bases remaining between them. CDR3 amino acids: CSASRGYSNQPQHF. The CDR3 DNA follows: TGCAGTGCTAGTCGGGGGTATAGCAATCAGCCCCAGCATTTT.